Following are 6 T cell receptor beta chains from one sample sequenced in a study of blood T cell repertoires in COVID-19. The repertoire was sequenced with immunoSEQ multiplex PCR; TCRdb's copy has only in-frame clones and lacks some. In the table there are 150,000 or so clones, just under 85% of which are singletons. Sample: PBMCs or T cells enriched from blood (not recorded which). These receptors were obtained from a man aged 45 to 65 who had recovered from COVID-19.

This clone appeared a few times. V gene TRBV5-1 combines with J gene TRBJ1-1; 9 bases fit TRBD1. Trimming removed 3 bases from V and 0 bases from J; junction bases left unmatched: 3. This CDR3 spans 15 amino acids. Per germline, CDR1 SGHRS and CDR2 YFSETQ. In DNA form, the CDR3 reads TGCGCCAGCAGCTGGACAGGGGATATGAACACTGAAGCTTTCTTT. It specifies CASSWTGDMNTEAFF.

This clone was seen only a few times. The chain uses TRBV11-2 and TRBJ1-1; D ambiguous. The V end was cut by 5 bases, the J end by 4 bases, with 14 bases between. Germline V gene sequence: CDR1 SGHAT, CDR2 FQNNGV. The CDR3 length is 14 residues. The CDR3 DNA is TGTGCCAGCAGCCAACCACGGTCCGGCACTGAAGCTTTCTTT. Its translation: CASSQPRSGTEAFF.

This chain uses TRBV6-5 with TRBJ1-4; D might be TRBD1 (5 bases). Trimming pared 10 bases from V and 6 bases from J, leaving 9 bases between. Germline V gene data show CDR1 as MNHEY and CDR2 as SVGAGI. The CDR3 is made up of 11 amino acids. The CDR3 loop reads CANRRDEKLFF. The CDR3, as DNA: TGTGCCAACAGGAGGGATGAAAAACTGTTTTTT.

This clone was seen once. This sequence joins TRBV9 and TRBJ2-1; weak D call: TRBD1 (6 bases). The CDR3 runs to 14 residues. Trimming shortened V by 0 bases and J by 8 bases, and 12 bases separated the two germline ends. Looked up from germline, CDR1 is SGDLS and CDR2 is YYNGEE. The DNA for the CDR3 is TGTGCCAGCAGCGTAGCTACTACAGGGCATGAGCAGTTCTTC. Translation gives CASSVATTGHEQFF. Supplemented by reference TRBV9 and TRBJ2-1, the full variable domain reads DSGVTQTPKHLITATGQRVTLRCSPRSGDLSVYWYQQSLDQGLQFLIQYYNGEERAKGNILERFSAQQFPDLHSELNLSSLELGDSALYFCASSVATTGHEQFFGPGTRLTVL.

This chain connects TRBV12-3 or TRBV12-4 to TRBJ2-3; a weak D match, TRBD2 (7 bases). The CDR3 covers 12 residues. V gave up 11 bases and J gave up 5 bases, with 14 bases separating them. CDR3 region: CAGRGAGDTQYF. CDR3 coding DNA: TGTGCCGGCCGGGGGGCCGGAGATACGCAGTATTTT.

The chain's CDR3 is CASSADRGQNTEAFF. The DNA of the CDR3 is TGTGCCAGCAGCGCCGACAGGGGGCAGAACACTGAAGCTTTCTTT. The chain uses TRBV9 and TRBJ1-1; 10 bases line up with TRBD1. Losses at the gene ends were 3 bases for V and 1 base for J; bases not matched to a gene: 3. The CDR3 runs 15 residues. Per the germline V gene, CDR1 is SGDLS and CDR2 is YYNGEE.